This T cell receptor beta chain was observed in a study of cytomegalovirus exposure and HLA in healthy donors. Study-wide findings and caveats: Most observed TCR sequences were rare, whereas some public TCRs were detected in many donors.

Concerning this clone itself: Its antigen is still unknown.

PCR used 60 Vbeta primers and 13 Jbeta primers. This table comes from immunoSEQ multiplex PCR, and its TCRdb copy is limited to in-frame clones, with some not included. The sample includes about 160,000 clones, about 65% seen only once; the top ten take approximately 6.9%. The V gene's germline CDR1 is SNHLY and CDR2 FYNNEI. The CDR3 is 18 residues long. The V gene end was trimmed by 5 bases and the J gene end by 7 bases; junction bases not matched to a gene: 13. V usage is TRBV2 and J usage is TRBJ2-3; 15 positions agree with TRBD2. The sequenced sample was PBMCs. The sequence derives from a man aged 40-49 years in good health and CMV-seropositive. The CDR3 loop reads CASSKPGLAGGSANTQYF. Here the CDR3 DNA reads TGTGCCAGCAGTAAACCGGGACTAGCGGGGGGCTCAGCAAATACGCAGTATTTT. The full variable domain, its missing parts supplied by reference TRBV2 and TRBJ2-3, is EPEVTQTPSHQVTQMGQEVILRCVPISNHLYFYWYRQILGQKVEFLVSFYNNEISEKSEIFDDQFSVERPDGSNFTLKIRSTKLEDSAMYFCASSKPGLAGGSANTQYFGPGTRLTVL.